The clone carrying this T cell receptor beta chain was seen a handful of times. What it binds is not known. The data belong to a study of T-cell reconstitution after alpha-beta-depleted transplantation in children. Study-level results: Reported findings indicate that, about two months after transplant, alpha-beta T cells came from several hundred expanded clones, which were derived from non-depleted graft cells.

Library preparation (for TCRbeta) was performed with unique molecular identifiers. In TCRdb, the PCR reads were re-called with MiXCR into one record per CDR3 protein. This sample yields about 830,000 distinct CDR3 sequences, of which roughly 15% are seen a single time; under 6% belongs to the top ten. Germline loops: CDR1 MGHDK, CDR2 SYGVNS. The V end lost 1 base, the J end lost 3 bases, and 9 bases lay between the germline ends. The CDR3 loop spans 14 amino acids. The sample in question was PBMCs, mostly from graft donor cells, obtained 360 days after TCRalphabeta/CD19-depleted stem cell transplant. The rearrangement uses TRBV25-1 and TRBJ1-2; D is ambiguous. The sequence was obtained from a male patient younger than 18 who had a stem cell transplant for acute lymphoblastic leukemia, so the T cells may come from the graft donor. The CDR3 sequence: CASSELKSYYGYTF. The CDR3 DNA reads TGTGCCAGCAGTGAATTGAAGTCCTACTATGGCTACACCTTC.